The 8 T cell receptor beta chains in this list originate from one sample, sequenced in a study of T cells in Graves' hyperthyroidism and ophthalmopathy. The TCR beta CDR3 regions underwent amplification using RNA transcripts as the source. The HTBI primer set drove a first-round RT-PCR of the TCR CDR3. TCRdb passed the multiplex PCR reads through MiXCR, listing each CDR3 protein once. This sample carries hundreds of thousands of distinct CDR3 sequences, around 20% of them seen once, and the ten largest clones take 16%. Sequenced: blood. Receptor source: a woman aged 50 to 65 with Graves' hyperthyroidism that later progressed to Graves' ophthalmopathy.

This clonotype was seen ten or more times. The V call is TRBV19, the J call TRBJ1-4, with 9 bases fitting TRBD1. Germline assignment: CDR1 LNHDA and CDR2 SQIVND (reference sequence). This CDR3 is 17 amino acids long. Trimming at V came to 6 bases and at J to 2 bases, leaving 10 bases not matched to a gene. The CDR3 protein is CASRAPGQGSTNEKLFF. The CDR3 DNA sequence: TGTGCCAGTAGAGCTCCGGGACAGGGATCGACTAATGAAAAACTGTTTTTT.

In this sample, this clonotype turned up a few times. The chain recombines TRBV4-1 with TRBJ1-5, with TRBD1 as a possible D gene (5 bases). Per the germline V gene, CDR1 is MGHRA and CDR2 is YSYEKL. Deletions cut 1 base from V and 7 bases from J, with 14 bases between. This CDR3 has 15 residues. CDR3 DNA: TGCGCCAGCAGCCAAGTAACGGGACCGCACCAGCCCCAGCATTTT. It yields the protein CASSQVTGPHQPQHF.

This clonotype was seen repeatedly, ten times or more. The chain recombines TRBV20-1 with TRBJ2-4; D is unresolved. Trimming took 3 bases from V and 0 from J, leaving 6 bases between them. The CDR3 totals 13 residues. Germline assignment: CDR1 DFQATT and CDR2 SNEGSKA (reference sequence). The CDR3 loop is CSASRLAKNIQYF. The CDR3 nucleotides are TGCAGTGCTAGCAGGCTAGCCAAAAACATTCAGTACTTC.

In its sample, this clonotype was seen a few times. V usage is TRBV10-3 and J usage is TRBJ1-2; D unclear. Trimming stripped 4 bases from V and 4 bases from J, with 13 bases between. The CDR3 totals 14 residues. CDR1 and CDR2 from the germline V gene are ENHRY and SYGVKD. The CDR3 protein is CAISGTADVYGYTF. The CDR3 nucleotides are TGTGCCATCAGTGGGACGGCTGATGTCTATGGCTACACCTTC.

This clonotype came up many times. In DNA form, the CDR3 reads TGCGCCAGCAGCTGGGACGCTGGGGACACTGAAGCTTTCTTT. This gives the protein CASSWDAGDTEAFF. The chain uses TRBV5-1 and TRBJ1-1; a possible D gene is TRBD1 (5 bases). V was pared by 3 bases and J by 3 bases, with 12 bases between. The CDR3 spans 14 residues. Germline-derived CDR1 and CDR2 are SGHRS and YFSETQ.

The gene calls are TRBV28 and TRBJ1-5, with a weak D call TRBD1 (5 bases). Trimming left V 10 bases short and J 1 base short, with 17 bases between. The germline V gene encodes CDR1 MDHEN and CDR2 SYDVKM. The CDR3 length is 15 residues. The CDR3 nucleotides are TGTGCCACTTCCTCTCCTGGGGACAGCAATCAGCCCCAGCATTTT. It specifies CATSSPGDSNQPQHF.

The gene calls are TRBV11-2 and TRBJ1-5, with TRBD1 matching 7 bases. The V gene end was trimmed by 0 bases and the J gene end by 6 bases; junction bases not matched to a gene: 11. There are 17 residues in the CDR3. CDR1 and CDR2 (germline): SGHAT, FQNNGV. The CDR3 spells CASSLDHSGTASQPQHF. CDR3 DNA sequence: TGTGCCAGCAGCTTAGATCACTCCGGGACAGCTTCTCAGCCCCAGCATTTT.

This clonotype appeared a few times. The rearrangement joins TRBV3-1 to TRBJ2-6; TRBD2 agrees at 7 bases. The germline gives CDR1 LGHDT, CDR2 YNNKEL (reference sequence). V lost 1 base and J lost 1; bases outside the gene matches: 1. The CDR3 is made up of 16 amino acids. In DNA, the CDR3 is TGTGCCAGCAGCCAAGTGGGAGGGTCTGGGGCCAACGTCCTGACTTTC. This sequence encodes CASSQVGGSGANVLTF.